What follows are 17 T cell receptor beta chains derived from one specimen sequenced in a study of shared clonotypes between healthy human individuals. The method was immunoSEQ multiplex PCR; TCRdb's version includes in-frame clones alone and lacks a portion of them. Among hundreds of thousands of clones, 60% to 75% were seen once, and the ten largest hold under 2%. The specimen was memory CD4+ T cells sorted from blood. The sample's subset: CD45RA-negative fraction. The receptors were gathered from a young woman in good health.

CDR3 residues: CASSPRTGYNEKLFF. CDR3 in DNA: TGTGCCAGCAGCCCCCGGACAGGGTACAATGAAAAACTGTTTTTT. The chain joins TRBV7-8 to TRBJ1-4; 8 bases agree with TRBD1. Germline trimming cut 5 bases from V and 5 bases from J; bases unmatched to any gene: 7. Germline V CDR1 and CDR2: SGHVS, FQNEAQ. The CDR3 is made up of 15 amino acids. Drawing the rest from reference TRBV7-8 and TRBJ1-4, the complete variable domain is GAGVSQSPRYKVAKRGQDVALRCDPISGHVSLFWYQQALGQGPEFLTYFQNEAQLDKSGLPSDRFFAERPEGSVSTLKIQRTQQEDSAVYLCASSPRTGYNEKLFFGSGTQLSVL.

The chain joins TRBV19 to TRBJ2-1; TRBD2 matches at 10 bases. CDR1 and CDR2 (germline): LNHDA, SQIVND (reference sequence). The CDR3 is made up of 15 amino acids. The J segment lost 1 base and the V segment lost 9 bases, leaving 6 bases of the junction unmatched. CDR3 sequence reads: CASSGRGLSYNEQFF. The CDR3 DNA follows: TGTGCCAGCAGCGGGAGGGGATTATCCTACAATGAGCAGTTCTTC.

The CDR3 sequence is CASSLQGAWEQFF. The CDR3 DNA is TGTGCCAGCAGCTTACAGGGGGCTTGGGAGCAGTTCTTC. V usage is TRBV11-3 and J usage is TRBJ2-1; 8 bases are a match to TRBD1. Germline V gene data show CDR1 as SGHNT and CDR2 as YENEEA. V shed 2 bases, J shed 10 bases, and the junction held 4 bases outside the gene matches. There are 13 residues in the CDR3.

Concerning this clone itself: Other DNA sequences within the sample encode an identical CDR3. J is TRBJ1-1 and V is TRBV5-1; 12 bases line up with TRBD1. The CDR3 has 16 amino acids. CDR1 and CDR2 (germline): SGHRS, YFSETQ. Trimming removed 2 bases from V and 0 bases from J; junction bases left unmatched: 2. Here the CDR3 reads CASSFGTGGMNTEAFF. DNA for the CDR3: TGCGCCAGCAGCTTTGGGACAGGGGGCATGAACACTGAAGCTTTCTTT.

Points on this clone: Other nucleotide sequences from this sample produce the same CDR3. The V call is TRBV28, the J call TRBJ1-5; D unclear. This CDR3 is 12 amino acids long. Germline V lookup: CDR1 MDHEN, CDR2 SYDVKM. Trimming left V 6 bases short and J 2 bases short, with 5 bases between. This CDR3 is CASRGGNQPQHF. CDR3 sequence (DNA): TGTGCCAGCAGGGGAGGCAATCAGCCCCAGCATTTT.

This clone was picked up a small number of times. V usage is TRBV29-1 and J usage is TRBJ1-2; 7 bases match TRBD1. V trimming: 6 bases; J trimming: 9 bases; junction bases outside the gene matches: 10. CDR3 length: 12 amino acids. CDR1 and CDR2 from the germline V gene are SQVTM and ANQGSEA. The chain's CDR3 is CSVETGNGRYTF. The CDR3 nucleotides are TGCAGCGTCGAGACAGGGAATGGACGCTACACCTTC.

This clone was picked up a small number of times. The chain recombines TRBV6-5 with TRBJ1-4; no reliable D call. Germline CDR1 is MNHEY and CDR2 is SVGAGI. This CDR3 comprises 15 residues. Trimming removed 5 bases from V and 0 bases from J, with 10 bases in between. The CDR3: CASSRSLPTNEKLFF. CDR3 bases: TGTGCCAGCAGTCGGAGTCTTCCAACTAATGAAAAACTGTTTTTT.

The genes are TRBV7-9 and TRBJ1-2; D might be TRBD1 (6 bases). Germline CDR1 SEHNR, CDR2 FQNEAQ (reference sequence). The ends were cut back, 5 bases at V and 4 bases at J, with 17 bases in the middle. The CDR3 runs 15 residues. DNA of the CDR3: TGTGCCAGCAGCCCCATGGGGGCGGGTTTCTATGGCTACACCTTC. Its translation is CASSPMGAGFYGYTF.

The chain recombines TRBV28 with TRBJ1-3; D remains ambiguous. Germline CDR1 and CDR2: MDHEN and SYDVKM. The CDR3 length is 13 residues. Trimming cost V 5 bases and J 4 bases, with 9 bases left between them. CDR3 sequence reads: CASSPDGGNTIYF. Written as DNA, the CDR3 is TGTGCCAGCAGTCCGGACGGGGGAAACACCATATATTTT.

The CDR3 sequence is CASSLFQGTTSHGYTF. In DNA, the CDR3 is TGTGCCAGCAGTTTATTTCAGGGAACCACATCCCATGGCTACACCTTC. V usage is TRBV27 and J usage is TRBJ1-2, with D maybe TRBD1 (5 bases). The CDR3 spans 16 residues. The germline gives CDR1 MNHEY, CDR2 SMNVEV (reference sequence). The V end was cut by 1 base, the J end by 6 bases, with 18 bases between.

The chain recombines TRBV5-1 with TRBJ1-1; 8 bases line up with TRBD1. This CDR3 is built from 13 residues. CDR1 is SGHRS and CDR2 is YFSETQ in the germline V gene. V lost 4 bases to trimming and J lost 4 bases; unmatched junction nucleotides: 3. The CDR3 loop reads CASSVGQGTEAFF. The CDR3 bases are TGCGCCAGCAGCGTAGGACAGGGCACTGAAGCTTTCTTT.

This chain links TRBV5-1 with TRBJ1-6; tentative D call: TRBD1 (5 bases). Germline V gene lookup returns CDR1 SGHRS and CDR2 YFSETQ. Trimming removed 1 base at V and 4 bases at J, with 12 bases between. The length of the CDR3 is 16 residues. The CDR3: CASSLTGTGYNSPLHF. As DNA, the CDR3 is TGCGCCAGCAGCTTGACTGGGACGGGTTATAATTCACCCCTCCACTTT.

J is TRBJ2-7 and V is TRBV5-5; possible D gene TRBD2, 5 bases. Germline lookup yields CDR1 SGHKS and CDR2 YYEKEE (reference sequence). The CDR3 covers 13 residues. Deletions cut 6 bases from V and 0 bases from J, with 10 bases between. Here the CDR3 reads CASIDYLSYEQYF. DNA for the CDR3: TGTGCCAGCATCGACTACCTCTCCTACGAGCAGTACTTC.

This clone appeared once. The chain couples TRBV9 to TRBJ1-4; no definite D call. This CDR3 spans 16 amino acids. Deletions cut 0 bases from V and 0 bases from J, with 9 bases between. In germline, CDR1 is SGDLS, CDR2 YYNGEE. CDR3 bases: TGTGCCAGCAGCGTAGAACCGCGATCAACTAATGAAAAACTGTTTTTT. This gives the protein CASSVEPRSTNEKLFF.

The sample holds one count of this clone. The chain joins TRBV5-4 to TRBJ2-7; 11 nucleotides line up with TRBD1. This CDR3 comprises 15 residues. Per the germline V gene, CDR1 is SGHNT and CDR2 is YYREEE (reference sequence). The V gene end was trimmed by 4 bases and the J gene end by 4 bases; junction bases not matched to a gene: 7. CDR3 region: CASSRSGTGGYEQYF. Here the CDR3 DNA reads TGTGCCAGCAGCCGATCCGGGACAGGGGGATACGAGCAGTACTTC.

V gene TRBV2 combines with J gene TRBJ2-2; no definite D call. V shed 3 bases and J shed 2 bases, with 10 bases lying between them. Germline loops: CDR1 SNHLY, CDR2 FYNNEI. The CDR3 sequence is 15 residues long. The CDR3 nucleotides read TGTGCCAGCAGTGACGATCCCGCAAACACCGGGGAGCTGTTTTTT. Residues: CASSDDPANTGELFF.

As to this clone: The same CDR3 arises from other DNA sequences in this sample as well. As DNA, the CDR3 is TGCGCCAGCAGCCTAAGGGGGACAGGGGGCGTTGAAAAACTGTTTTTT. Its protein product is CASSLRGTGGVEKLFF. The chain joins TRBV5-1 to TRBJ1-4; 12 positions agree with TRBD1. The trim removed 4 bases at V and 7 bases at J, leaving 8 bases unmatched. The CDR3 extends over 16 amino acids. The germline V gene encodes CDR1 SGHRS and CDR2 YFSETQ. Looking up the rest from reference TRBV5-1 and TRBJ1-4 gives the full variable domain: KAGVTQTPRYLIKTRGQQVTLSCSPISGHRSVSWYQQTPGQGLQFLFEYFSETQRNKGNFPGRFSGRQFSNSRSEMNVSTLELGDSALYLCASSLRGTGGVEKLFFGSGTQLSVL.